There are a few counts of the clone carrying this T cell receptor beta chain. A universal primer site arose from template switching, and cDNA bore unique molecular identifiers. TCRdb used MiXCR to reprocess the 5' RACE reads, holding one entry per CDR3 protein. The sample holds 700,000 or so distinct CDR3 sequences, around 20% seen once. The entry originates in a study of identical twins. V was clipped by 5 bases and J by 6 bases; unmatched bases: 10. CDR1 is DFQATT, CDR2 SNEGSKA, per germline (reference sequence). This CDR3 contains 14 residues. The data also belong to a second study, concerning T cells expressing NK-cell markers. Per that study: The dominant NKG2C+ clonotypes represented about 1.0-7.0% of CD8+ T cells in five or six donors. Topping the CD3+CD56-NKG2C+ fraction as well were these clonotypes, in a few donors.

Sequencing used PBMCs. The receptor was isolated from a woman younger than 30 in good health. V is TRBV20-1 and J is TRBJ1-5, with TRBD1 matching 7 bases. CDR3: CSAVSGTVLQPQHF. The CDR3 DNA sequence: TGCAGTGCTGTCAGTGGGACAGTCCTTCAGCCCCAGCATTTT.